The text below deals with one T cell receptor (beta chain). The germline gene is not matched at one end of the junction; a read error may be the cause. With 60 Vbeta and 13 Jbeta primers, the PCR was carried out. The repertoire was sequenced with immunoSEQ multiplex PCR; TCRdb's copy has only in-frame clones and lacks some. Counted here are some 120,000 clones, 70% to 85% occurring once; the ten biggest clones make up under 2%. This sample was taken from a study of cytomegalovirus exposure and HLA in healthy donors. The CDR3 sequence is 14 residues long. Germline CDR1 SEHNR, CDR2 FQNEAQ (reference sequence).

The clonotype originates from a man younger than 30 in good health and CMV-seronegative. Sequencing was performed on PBMCs. This chain joins TRBV7-9 and TRBJ2-1, with 11 bases fitting TRBD2. CDR3 DNA: TGTTCCAGCAGGTCTAGCGGGGGGTACAATGAGCAGTTCTTC. Protein sequence: CSSRSSGGYNEQFF.